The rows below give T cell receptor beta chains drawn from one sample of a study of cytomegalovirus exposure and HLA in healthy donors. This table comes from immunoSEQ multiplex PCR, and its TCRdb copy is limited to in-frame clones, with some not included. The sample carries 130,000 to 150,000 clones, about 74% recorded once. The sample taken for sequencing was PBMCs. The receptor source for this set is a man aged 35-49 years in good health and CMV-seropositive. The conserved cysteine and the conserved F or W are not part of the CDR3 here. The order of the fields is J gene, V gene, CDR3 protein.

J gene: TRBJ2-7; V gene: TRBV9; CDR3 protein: ASSPGTGGDEQY
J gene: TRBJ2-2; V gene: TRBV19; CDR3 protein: ASSIDPRTPRDTGELF
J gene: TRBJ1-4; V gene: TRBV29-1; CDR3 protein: SVPGLGHEKLF
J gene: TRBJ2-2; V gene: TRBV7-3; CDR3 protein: ASSLTKASGNKGRTGELF
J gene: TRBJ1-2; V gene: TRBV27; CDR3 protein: ASSLTGTGKKTYT
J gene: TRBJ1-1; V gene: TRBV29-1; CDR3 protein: SGTRGFGTEAF
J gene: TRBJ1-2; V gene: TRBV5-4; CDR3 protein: ASSHTGAYGYT
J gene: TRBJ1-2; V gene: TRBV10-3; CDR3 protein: AIRPTGLNGYT
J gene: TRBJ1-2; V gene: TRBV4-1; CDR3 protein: ASSQGRQRINYGYT
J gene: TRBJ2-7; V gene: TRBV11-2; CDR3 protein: ASSPQGAGGSYEQY
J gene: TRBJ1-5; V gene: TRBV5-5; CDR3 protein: ASSTMLQGDQPQH
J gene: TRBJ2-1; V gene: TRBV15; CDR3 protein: ATSRGTGRPNGQF
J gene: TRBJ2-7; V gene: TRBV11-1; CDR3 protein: ASSLEAGGASGEQY
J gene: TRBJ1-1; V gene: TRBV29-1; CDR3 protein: SVVYTEAF
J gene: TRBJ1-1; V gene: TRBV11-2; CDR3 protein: ASSLGDYWGRDTEAF
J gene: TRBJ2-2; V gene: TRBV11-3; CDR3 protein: ASSWTANTGELF
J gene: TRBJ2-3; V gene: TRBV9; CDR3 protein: ASNQPGTGGDTQY
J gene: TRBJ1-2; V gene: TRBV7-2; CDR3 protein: ASSRTRGYT
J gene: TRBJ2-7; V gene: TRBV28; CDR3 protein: ASSYESGSGEQY
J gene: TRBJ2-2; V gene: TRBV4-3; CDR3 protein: ASSQGSGNTGELF
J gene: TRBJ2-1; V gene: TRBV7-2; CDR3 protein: ASSSPGLARDEQF
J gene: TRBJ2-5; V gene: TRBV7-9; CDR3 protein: ASSSYQETQY
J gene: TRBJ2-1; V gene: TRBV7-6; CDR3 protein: ASSLVSRDSSYNEQF
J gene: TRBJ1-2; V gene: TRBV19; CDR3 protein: ASSVDRANYGYT
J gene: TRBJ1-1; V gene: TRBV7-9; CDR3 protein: ASSHRDTNTEAF
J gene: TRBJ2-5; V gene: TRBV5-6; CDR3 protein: ASSDTSGRTETQY
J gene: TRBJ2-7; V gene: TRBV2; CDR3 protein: ASGRGDRHYEQY
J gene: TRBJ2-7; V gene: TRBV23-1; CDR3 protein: ASSQSLSQYRDRAYEQY
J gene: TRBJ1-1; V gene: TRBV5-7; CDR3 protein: ASSFRVNTEAF
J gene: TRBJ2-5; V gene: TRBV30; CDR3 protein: AWSPTGGGWEQY
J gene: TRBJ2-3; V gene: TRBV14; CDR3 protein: ASSPLAGSADTQY
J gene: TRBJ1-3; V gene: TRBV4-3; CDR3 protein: ASSHFGTGLGNTIY
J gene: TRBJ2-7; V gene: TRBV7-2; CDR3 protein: ASSLGPTGWDEQY
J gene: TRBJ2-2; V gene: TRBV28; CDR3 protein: ASRRGAGELF
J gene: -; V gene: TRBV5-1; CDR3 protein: ASSPGTGFYEQY
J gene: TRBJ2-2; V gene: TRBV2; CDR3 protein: ASSGLAGNTGELF
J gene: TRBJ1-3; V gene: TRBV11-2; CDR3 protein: ASSLAGSGNTIY
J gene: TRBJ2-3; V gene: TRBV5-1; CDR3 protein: ASSDRVRTTDTQY
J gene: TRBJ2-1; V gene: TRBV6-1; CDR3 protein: ASSTRDKSYNEQF